The 30 T cell receptor beta chains presented below share a single source sample, sequenced in a study of CD8 T cells in Susac syndrome. About 0.5 to 1 ug RNA was reverse transcribed with random hexamers. Each CDR3 protein gets one entry after TCRdb re-called the immunoSEQ multiplex PCR reads with MiXCR. The table shows under 350,000 distinct CDR3 sequences, with 90% to 95% occurring only once. Sequencing was carried out using CD4+ T cells from PBMCs. All receptors come from a human donor with multiple sclerosis.

This clonotype was seen a handful of times. V gene TRBV25-1 combines with J gene TRBJ2-7; D remains ambiguous. Germline V gives CDR1 MGHDK, CDR2 SYGVNS. The V end was cut by 9 bases, the J end by 1 base, with 10 bases between. This CDR3 comprises 12 residues. The CDR3 sequence: CARKELSYEQYF. The CDR3 bases are TGTGCCAGGAAGGAACTGTCCTACGAGCAGTACTTC.

The chain couples TRBV20-1 to TRBJ1-5; no definite D call. The CDR3 is made up of 11 amino acids. Trimming cost V 5 bases and J 5 bases, with 7 bases left between them. Germline lookup yields CDR1 DFQATT and CDR2 SNEGSKA (reference sequence). Written as DNA, the CDR3 is TGCAGTGCTGGGCTGGATCAGCCCCAGCATTTT. Amino acids: CSAGLDQPQHF.

In nucleotides, the CDR3 is TGCGCCAGCAGCTTCGGGGTTCCCGGGGAGCTGTTTTTT. Translated: CASSFGVPGELFF. The chain couples TRBV5-1 to TRBJ2-2; D may be TRBD2 (5 bases). The CDR3 has 13 residues. Between the trimmed V and J ends, which lost 2 bases and 6 bases, there was a span of 8 bases. Germline V lookup: CDR1 SGHRS, CDR2 YFSETQ. Supplemented by reference TRBV5-1 and TRBJ2-2, the full variable domain reads KAGVTQTPRYLIKTRGQQVTLSCSPISGHRSVSWYQQTPGQGLQFLFEYFSETQRNKGNFPGRFSGRQFSNSRSEMNVSTLELGDSALYLCASSFGVPGELFFGEGSRLTVL.

The rearrangement links TRBV5-4 to TRBJ2-7, with 8 bases lining up with TRBD2. CDR3 length: 16 amino acids. CDR1 is SGHNT, CDR2 YYREEE, per germline (reference sequence). Trimming cost V 3 bases and J 2 bases; bases outside gene matches: 10. The chain's CDR3 is CASSWRGYSGAYEQYF. The CDR3 coding sequence is TGTGCCAGCAGCTGGCGGGGTTATAGCGGGGCCTACGAGCAGTACTTC. Supplemented by reference TRBV5-4 and TRBJ2-7, the full variable domain reads ETGVTQSPTHLIKTRGQQVTLRCSSQSGHNTVSWYQQALGQGPQFIFQYYREEENGRGNFPPRFSGLQFPNYSSELNVNALELDDSALYLCASSWRGYSGAYEQYFGPGTRLTVT.

This clonotype was detected once. CDR3 protein: CASSPLGRSGRSGNEQFF. The CDR3 nucleotides read TGTGCCAGCTCACCATTGGGGCGTAGCGGGAGATCTGGCAATGAGCAGTTCTTC. The chain combines TRBV18 with TRBJ2-1; TRBD2 aligns across 9 bases. V lost 2 bases to trimming and J lost 6 bases; unmatched junction nucleotides: 14. The CDR3 runs 18 residues. Germline-derived CDR1 and CDR2 are KGHSH and LQKENI.

This chain joins TRBV25-1 and TRBJ2-1; perhaps TRBD1 as D (5 bases). The CDR3 length is 20 residues. CDR1 and CDR2 from the germline V gene are MGHDK and SYGVNS. The V and J ends lost 4 bases and 2 bases respectively, with 27 bases between them. CDR3 amino acids: CASSGRAPRGRGTPYNEQFF. Here the CDR3 DNA reads TGTGCCAGCAGTGGAAGGGCCCCAAGGGGAAGGGGAACCCCCTACAATGAGCAGTTCTTC.

The rearrangement joins TRBV24-1 to TRBJ1-1; D ambiguous. Germline V gene lookup returns CDR1 KGHDR and CDR2 SFDVKD. This CDR3 contains 12 residues. The V and J ends lost 7 bases and 6 bases respectively, with 11 bases between them. The CDR3 spells CATSGPFAEAFF. DNA of the CDR3: TGTGCCACCAGCGGGCCGTTCGCTGAAGCTTTCTTT.

The genes are TRBV5-1 and TRBJ2-5, with D unclear. The length of the CDR3 is 16 residues. With 0 bases removed from V and 5 bases from J, the gap between germline ends came to 17 bases. The germline V gene has CDR1 SGHRS and CDR2 YFSETQ. The CDR3 sequence: CASSLGGEKAWETQYF. The CDR3, as DNA: TGCGCCAGCAGCTTGGGAGGCGAAAAGGCGTGGGAGACCCAGTACTTC. Supplemented by reference TRBV5-1 and TRBJ2-5, the full variable domain reads KAGVTQTPRYLIKTRGQQVTLSCSPISGHRSVSWYQQTPGQGLQFLFEYFSETQRNKGNFPGRFSGRQFSNSRSEMNVSTLELGDSALYLCASSLGGEKAWETQYFGPGTRLLVL.

The genes are TRBV27 and TRBJ1-2, with no clear D. Germline lookup yields CDR1 MNHEY and CDR2 SMNVEV (reference sequence). The CDR3 sequence is 13 residues long. Between the trimmed V and J ends, which lost 3 bases and 0 bases, there was a span of 5 bases. CDR3 DNA sequence: TGTGCCAGCAGTTTTGGAGCTAACTATGGCTACACCTTC. Residues: CASSFGANYGYTF.

The chain recombines TRBV12-3 or TRBV12-4 with TRBJ2-3; 7 nucleotides agree with TRBD1. With 4 bases clipped from V and 3 bases from J, the junction kept 7 bases outside the gene matches. The CDR3 covers 15 residues. The CDR3 spells CASSYGQVETDTQYF. In DNA, the CDR3 is TGTGCCAGCAGTTACGGACAGGTGGAAACAGATACGCAGTATTTT.

V is TRBV16 and J is TRBJ1-5, with a possible D match to TRBD1 (5 bases). The V gene's germline CDR1 is KGHSY and CDR2 FQNENV. V was pared by 2 bases and J by 0 bases, with 29 bases between. The CDR3 has 22 amino acids. CDR3: CASSQTIRHGTTPGDSNQPQHF. As DNA, the CDR3 is TGTGCCAGCAGCCAAACTATACGGCACGGGACCACTCCGGGAGATAGCAATCAGCCCCAGCATTTT. Filled out from reference TRBV16 and TRBJ1-5, the complete variable domain reads GEEVAQTPKHLVRGEGQKAKLYCAPIKGHSYVFWYQQVLKNEFKFLISFQNENVFDETGMPKERFSAKCLPNSPCSLEIQATKLEDSAVYFCASSQTIRHGTTPGDSNQPQHFGDGTRLSIL.

V usage is TRBV6-2 or TRBV6-3 and J usage is TRBJ2-1, with D tentatively TRBD1 or TRBD2 (7 bases each). V was cut by 5 bases and J by 7 bases, with 15 bases left in between. The CDR3 loop spans 14 amino acids. Germline-derived CDR1 and CDR2 are MNHEY and SVGEGT. The CDR3 sequence is CASSQGGLGNEQFF. CDR3 coding DNA: TGTGCCAGCAGTCAGGGGGGGCTAGGGAATGAGCAGTTCTTC.

On this clonotype: The junction departs from the called germline gene at one end, perhaps through a read error. This sequence joins TRBV5-6 and TRBJ1-2; 7 positions match TRBD1. CDR3 length: 15 amino acids. Germline V lookup: CDR1 SGHDT, CDR2 YYEEEE. CDR3 region: CASSSPGQIYYAYTF. CDR3 sequence (DNA): TGTGCCAGCAGCTCTCCGGGACAGATATATTATGCCTACACCTTC.

The V gene is TRBV6-5, the J gene TRBJ1-2; TRBD1 is a possible D gene (5 bases). Germline CDR1 reads MNHEY; CDR2 reads SVGAGI. This CDR3 region has 14 residues. V was clipped by 0 bases and J by 8 bases, with 13 bases between them. This CDR3 reads CASSYSRDVGGYTF. The CDR3 DNA is TGTGCCAGCAGTTACTCAAGGGACGTGGGGGGCTACACCTTC.

A single count supports this clonotype. V gene TRBV30 combines with J gene TRBJ2-1; the D is unclear. Germline assignment: CDR1 GTSNPN and CDR2 SVGIG (reference sequence). The CDR3 has 13 residues. V shed 3 bases and J shed 3 bases, with 9 bases lying between them. The CDR3 protein is CAWSSYDYNEQFF. In DNA, the CDR3 is TGTGCCTGGAGCTCCTACGACTACAATGAGCAGTTCTTC.

The rearrangement uses TRBV5-1 and TRBJ2-1, with D possibly being TRBD2 (6 bases). V was cut by 4 bases and J by 9 bases, with 17 bases left in between. Germline assignment: CDR1 SGHRS and CDR2 YFSETQ. The CDR3 contains 14 residues. The CDR3 coding sequence is TGCGCCAGCAGCCCCGGCGCTCAGGGAGGTGAGCAGTTCTTC. This sequence encodes CASSPGAQGGEQFF.

The J gene is TRBJ2-3, the V gene TRBV5-1, with 11 bases identical to TRBD1. Germline V gives CDR1 SGHRS, CDR2 YFSETQ. CDR3 length equals 15 residues. Losses at the gene ends were 3 bases for V and 1 base for J; bases not matched to a gene: 1. The CDR3 sequence is CASSWTGGRTDTQYF. In DNA form, the CDR3 reads TGCGCCAGCAGCTGGACAGGGGGCCGCACAGATACGCAGTATTTT.

The chain carries TRBV4-2 and TRBJ2-1, with 8 bases fitting TRBD2. V gave up 0 bases and J gave up 4 bases; unmatched junction bases: 11. The CDR3 contains 18 residues. The germline gives CDR1 LGHNA, CDR2 YNFKEQ. The CDR3 nucleotides read TGTGCCAGCAGCCAAGATCACCTGCTAGCGGGCGGATACAATGAGCAGTTCTTC. It codes for CASSQDHLLAGGYNEQFF.

This clonotype showed up just a few times. This rearrangement joins TRBV30 to TRBJ1-1; D gene uncertain. This CDR3 contains 12 residues. Germline-derived CDR1 and CDR2 are GTSNPN and SVGIG (reference sequence). Trimming took off 5 bases at V and 0 bases at J, with 7 bases between the two ends. CDR3 DNA sequence: TGTGCCTGGGGGCAGCTGAACACTGAAGCTTTCTTT. Translated: CAWGQLNTEAFF.

This clonotype was counted a single time. This sequence joins TRBV7-9 and TRBJ2-5; 8 bases are a match to TRBD2. V lost 4 bases, J lost 7 bases, and 14 bases stayed unmatched. This CDR3 is 16 amino acids long. The germline V gene encodes CDR1 SEHNR and CDR2 FQNEAQ (reference sequence). CDR3 nucleotide sequence: TGTGCCAGCAGCTCGTTAGCGGGGAGGGCTCGGGGGACCCAGTACTTC. Translated, it gives CASSSLAGRARGTQYF.

This clonotype was seen a single time. This chain links TRBV10-3 with TRBJ2-1; D perhaps matches TRBD2 (6 bases). The CDR3 is made up of 16 amino acids. V gave up 0 bases and J gave up 2 bases, with 11 bases separating them. Germline lookup yields CDR1 ENHRY and CDR2 SYGVKD. The CDR3: CAISESSSATYNEQFF. Here the CDR3 DNA reads TGTGCCATCAGTGAGTCGTCTAGCGCGACCTACAATGAGCAGTTCTTC.

V gene TRBV7-2 combines with J gene TRBJ2-1; TRBD2 aligns across 14 bases. Losses at the gene ends were 4 bases for V and 7 bases for J; bases not matched to a gene: 6. Looked up from germline, CDR1 is SGHTA and CDR2 is FQGNSA. The CDR3 length is 16 residues. The CDR3 nucleotides are TGTGCCAGCAGCTCCGGGACTAGCGGGAGTAAGAATGAGCAGTTCTTC. Its protein is CASSSGTSGSKNEQFF.

The rearrangement joins TRBV3-1 to TRBJ1-2; D might be TRBD1 (5 bases). Germline assignment: CDR1 LGHDT and CDR2 YNNKEL (reference sequence). The V gene lost 1 base and the J gene lost 8 bases, with 17 bases spanning the gap. CDR3 length: 15 amino acids. As DNA, the CDR3 is TGTGCCAGCAGCCAAGGCTGGGACTTTTCTGGGGGCTACACCTTC. Its translation: CASSQGWDFSGGYTF.

The genes are TRBV6-2 or TRBV6-3 and TRBJ2-7, with D unresolved. The ends were cut back, 6 bases at V and 0 bases at J, with 18 bases in the middle. The CDR3 has 16 amino acids. Germline CDR1 reads MNHEY; CDR2 reads SVGEGT. The CDR3 sequence is CASSSPTLRSSYEQYF. CDR3 nucleotide sequence: TGTGCCAGCAGCTCCCCTACCTTGCGGTCCTCCTACGAGCAGTACTTC.

This chain joins TRBV2 and TRBJ1-5; no firm D call. The CDR3 contains 13 residues. Germline-derived CDR1 and CDR2 are SNHLY and FYNNEI. The CDR3 sequence is CALGMASNQPQHF. In nucleotides, the CDR3 is TGTGCTCTTGGAATGGCTAGCAATCAGCCCCAGCATTTT.

This clonotype was observed once. The J gene is TRBJ2-1, the V gene TRBV29-1; 7 positions agree with TRBD2. CDR3 size: 12 residues. With V trimmed by 4 bases and J by 9 bases, 6 bases remained unmatched. The germline CDR1 and CDR2 sequences are SQVTM and ANQGSEA. The CDR3 nucleotides are TGCAGCGTTGCTCTAGCGGTGGGTGAGCAGTTCTTC. Protein: CSVALAVGEQFF.

The rearrangement links TRBV7-2 to TRBJ2-2, with 8 bases fitting TRBD2. This CDR3 has 16 amino acids. Germline V gene data show CDR1 as SGHTA and CDR2 as FQGNSA. V was pared by 6 bases and J by 7 bases, with 13 bases of the junction left unmatched. The CDR3 bases are TGTGCCAGCAGTCGCGGGGGAGCGGGAGTTGACGGGGAGCTGTTTTTT. Residues: CASSRGGAGVDGELFF.

V usage is TRBV6-1 and J usage is TRBJ2-3; 9 bases map to TRBD2. The trim removed 5 bases at V and 0 bases at J, leaving 12 bases unmatched. The CDR3 length is 18 residues. The germline V gene encodes CDR1 MNHNS and CDR2 SASEGT. The CDR3: CASSPPLAGVGSTDTQYF. Here the CDR3 DNA reads TGTGCCAGCAGTCCCCCTTTAGCGGGAGTGGGTAGCACAGATACGCAGTATTTT.

The chain employs TRBV12-3 or TRBV12-4 and TRBJ1-1, with D possibly being TRBD1 (5 bases). The ends were cut back, 3 bases at V and 6 bases at J, with 11 bases in the middle. This CDR3 region has 13 residues. In nucleotides, the CDR3 is TGTGCCAGCAGTTTCTCGGGACCTCCTGAAGCTTTCTTT. This translates into CASSFSGPPEAFF.

This chain joins TRBV4-1 and TRBJ1-1, with no clear D. V dropped 4 bases and J dropped 4 bases, with 10 bases sitting between them. CDR1 is MGHRA and CDR2 is YSYEKL in the germline V gene. The length of the CDR3 is 13 residues. The CDR3 nucleotides read TGCGCCAGCAGCCCACATCGGGCCACTGAAGCTTTCTTT. It is translated as CASSPHRATEAFF.